The 6 T cell receptor beta chains listed next were all sequenced from one sample in a study of blood T cell repertoires in COVID-19. Sequencing was performed with immunoSEQ multiplex PCR; in TCRdb, only in-frame clones are kept and a portion is missing. The table records about 260,000 clones, 84% of them present only once. Sequencing was carried out using peripheral blood. Receptors originate from a man aged 55 to 70 with acute or convalescent COVID-19.

The rearrangement uses TRBV18 and TRBJ1-2; 8 bases agree with TRBD1. This CDR3 contains 16 residues. The junction had 8 bases not matched to a gene; V was cut back by 4 bases and J by 1 base. Germline CDR1 is KGHSH and CDR2 is LQKENI. The CDR3 bases are TGTGCCAGCTCACGACCGGGGACAGGAGATAACTATGGCTACACCTTC. Encoded protein: CASSRPGTGDNYGYTF.

As regards this clone: At the DNA level, this CDR3 is encoded by other sequences in the same sample as well. The V gene is TRBV5-1, the J gene TRBJ2-1; no reliable D call. V was pared by 0 bases and J by 4 bases, with 8 bases between. The CDR3 has 14 amino acids. Per germline, CDR1 SGHRS and CDR2 YFSETQ. CDR3: CASSLGAEYNEQFF. DNA of the CDR3: TGCGCCAGCAGCTTGGGGGCAGAGTACAATGAGCAGTTCTTC.

The chain is built from TRBV7-2 and TRBJ1-2, with D perhaps matching TRBD1 (6 bases). The CDR3 totals 13 residues. V was clipped by 4 bases and J by 3 bases, with 9 bases between them. The germline V gene has CDR1 SGHTA and CDR2 FQGNSA. The CDR3 region is CASSYRADYGYTF. Written as DNA, the CDR3 is TGTGCCAGCAGCTACAGGGCTGACTATGGCTACACCTTC.

The chain uses TRBV5-1 and TRBJ2-3, with D hard to call. Germline loops: CDR1 SGHRS, CDR2 YFSETQ. V was clipped by 2 bases and J by 2 bases, with 9 bases between them. The CDR3 totals 14 residues. CDR3 residues: CASSFGLLTDTQYF. The CDR3 nucleotides read TGCGCCAGCAGCTTTGGGCTACTCACAGATACGCAGTATTTT.

The chain joins TRBV2 to TRBJ1-4; perhaps TRBD1 as D (5 bases). V dropped 5 bases and J dropped 6 bases, with 10 bases sitting between them. This CDR3 spans 13 amino acids. Germline CDR1 is SNHLY and CDR2 is FYNNEI. The DNA for the CDR3 is TGTGCCAGCAGTTCAGACAGAGATGAAAAACTGTTTTTT. Residues: CASSSDRDEKLFF. Together with reference TRBV2 and TRBJ1-4, the CDR3 gives the full variable domain: EPEVTQTPSHQVTQMGQEVILRCVPISNHLYFYWYRQILGQKVEFLVSFYNNEISEKSEIFDDQFSVERPDGSNFTLKIRSTKLEDSAMYFCASSSDRDEKLFFGSGTQLSVL.

Only one count was recorded for this clone. V usage is TRBV18 and J usage is TRBJ2-5, with 9 bases fitting TRBD2. CDR1 is KGHSH and CDR2 is LQKENI in the germline V gene. V gave up 1 base and J gave up 2 bases; unmatched junction bases: 2. The CDR3 totals 15 residues. Here the CDR3 reads CASSPQSGGQETQYF. CDR3 coding DNA: TGTGCCAGCTCACCACAGAGCGGGGGGCAAGAGACCCAGTACTTC.